These 29 T cell receptor beta chains were all obtained from the same sample, sequenced in a study of OX40 agonist ivuxolimab in advanced cancers. Only in-frame clones appear in the TCRdb table, and some are missing; sequencing was by immunoSEQ multiplex PCR. The repertoire includes 75,000 to 95,000 clones, 87% of them detected once, and about 4% sits in the top ten. Here the sequenced sample was CD4+ or CD8+ T cells sorted from blood, taken in a trial of the OX40 agonist ivuxolimab. Receptors were obtained from an adult with an advanced solid tumor such as melanoma, head and neck, liver or kidney cancer.

The V gene is TRBV28, the J gene TRBJ2-7; 11 bases fit TRBD2. V shed 6 bases and J 3 bases; nucleotides not matched to a gene: 7. The CDR3 runs 15 residues. Germline lookup yields CDR1 MDHEN and CDR2 SYDVKM. The CDR3 is CASRDSGRALYEQYF. The CDR3 coding sequence is TGTGCCAGCAGGGATAGCGGGAGGGCCCTCTACGAGCAGTACTTC.

The chain links TRBV7-3 to TRBJ2-2; a possible D gene is TRBD2 (5 bases). This CDR3 is 14 amino acids long. The germline gives CDR1 SGHTA, CDR2 FQGTGA. V shed 0 bases and J shed 5 bases, with 7 bases lying between them. The CDR3 DNA is TGTGCCAGCAGCTTAACCACTAGGACCGGGGAGCTGTTTTTT. Protein: CASSLTTRTGELFF.

This clone occurred once. The chain is built from TRBV2 and TRBJ2-3; D might be TRBD1 (6 bases). V lost 3 bases and J 5 bases, leaving 18 bases between the germline ends. The CDR3 sequence is 16 residues long. Germline CDR1 reads SNHLY; CDR2 reads FYNNEI. The CDR3 nucleotides are TGTGCCAGCAGTGAGTCAGGGGTCGGTTCTGGAGATACGCAGTATTTT. Translation gives CASSESGVGSGDTQYF.

The table lists this clone with a count of one. V is TRBV30 and J is TRBJ1-1; perhaps TRBD1 as D (5 bases). From germline, CDR1 is GTSNPN and CDR2 SVGIG (reference sequence). CDR3 length: 12 amino acids. The V and J ends lost 3 bases and 7 bases respectively, with 12 bases between them. The CDR3 is CAWRKGTVEAFF. CDR3 DNA sequence: TGTGCCTGGAGGAAGGGGACGGTTGAAGCTTTCTTT.

A single count supports this clone. This CDR3 reads CASSSRQVQSSYNSPLHF. CDR3 coding DNA: TGTGCCAGCAGCTCCAGACAGGTCCAAAGCTCCTATAATTCACCCCTCCACTTT. V gene TRBV7-8 combines with J gene TRBJ1-6, with D perhaps TRBD1 (6 bases). The ends were cut back, 4 bases at V and 0 bases at J, with 16 bases in the middle. The CDR3 totals 18 residues. Germline V lookup: CDR1 SGHVS, CDR2 FQNEAQ.

The chain couples TRBV6-1 to TRBJ1-1, with D unclear. The V and J ends lost 6 bases and 0 bases respectively, with 11 bases between them. Germline assignment: CDR1 MNHNS and CDR2 SASEGT. The CDR3 extends over 14 amino acids. CDR3 sequence (DNA): TGTGCCAGCAGGATGGCTAGAGTGAACACTGAAGCTTTCTTT. Its protein product is CASRMARVNTEAFF.

A single count supports this clone. V usage is TRBV4-1 and J usage is TRBJ1-5; D possibly corresponds to TRBD1 (6 bases). Germline V gives CDR1 MGHRA, CDR2 YSYEKL. V was trimmed by 5 bases and J by 0 bases, leaving 8 bases between them. This CDR3 is 14 amino acids long. The CDR3 loop reads CASSWDNSNQPQHF. The CDR3 coding sequence is TGCGCCAGCAGCTGGGACAATAGCAATCAGCCCCAGCATTTT.

The chain is built from TRBV2 and TRBJ1-4; TRBD1 matches 7 bases. The J segment lost 4 bases and the V segment lost 10 bases, leaving 3 bases of the junction unmatched. The CDR3 runs 12 residues. Germline V gives CDR1 SNHLY, CDR2 FYNNEI. The CDR3 is CATQGVNEKLFF. The CDR3 coding sequence is TGTGCCACTCAGGGGGTTAATGAAAAACTGTTTTTT. Drawing the rest from reference TRBV2 and TRBJ1-4, the complete variable domain is EPEVTQTPSHQVTQMGQEVILRCVPISNHLYFYWYRQILGQKVEFLVSFYNNEISEKSEIFDDQFSVERPDGSNFTLKIRSTKLEDSAMYFCATQGVNEKLFFGSGTQLSVL.

J is TRBJ2-2 and V is TRBV5-1, with D perhaps assigned TRBD1 or TRBD2 (6 bases each). V lost 4 bases and J lost 5, with 12 bases in between. This CDR3 region has 14 residues. In germline, CDR1 is SGHRS, CDR2 YFSETQ. The CDR3 DNA reads TGCGCCAGCAGCGGAACAGGGACTACCGGGGAGCTGTTTTTT. Protein: CASSGTGTTGELFF.

The rearrangement uses TRBV27 and TRBJ2-5; 12 bases fit TRBD2. The CDR3 has 16 amino acids. The germline V gene encodes CDR1 MNHEY and CDR2 SMNVEV (reference sequence). V was pared by 5 bases and J by 5 bases, with 9 bases of the junction left unmatched. CDR3 coding DNA: TGTGCCAGCAGTACCCCTAGCGGGAGGGCCGGTGAGACCCAGTACTTC. Translated, it gives CASSTPSGRAGETQYF.

The chain is built from TRBV19 and TRBJ2-3, with 10 nucleotides matching TRBD1. This CDR3 is 15 amino acids long. The J segment lost 7 bases and the V segment lost 4 bases, leaving 8 bases of the junction unmatched. Per germline, CDR1 LNHDA and CDR2 SQIVND (reference sequence). CDR3 residues: CASSTPGQGRNTQYF. The DNA for the CDR3 is TGTGCCAGTAGTACCCCGGGACAGGGGAGAAATACGCAGTATTTT.

The chain couples TRBV6-5 to TRBJ1-2, with D possibly matching TRBD1 (6 bases). CDR3 length equals 16 residues. V was clipped by 2 bases and J by 0 bases, with 13 bases between them. Germline CDR1 and CDR2: MNHEY and SVGAGI. As DNA, the CDR3 is TGTGCCAGCAGTTACGCGGGGGGCCGTGCTAACTATGGCTACACCTTC. Residues: CASSYAGGRANYGYTF.

The chain is built from TRBV11-2 and TRBJ2-1; D is uncertain. The CDR3 loop spans 13 amino acids. Germline V gene data show CDR1 as SGHAT and CDR2 as FQNNGV. Trimming removed 2 bases from V and 9 bases from J, with 11 bases in between. The CDR3 nucleotides read TGTGCCAGCAGCTTAAGTTACCTAGGTGAGCAGTTCTTC. The encoded protein is CASSLSYLGEQFF.

This sequence joins TRBV23-1 and TRBJ2-7, with 7 positions matching TRBD2. TRBV23-1 is sorted into the ORF group, with uncertain function. The length of the CDR3 is 14 residues. Trimming at V came to 4 bases and at J to 5 bases, leaving 8 bases not matched to a gene. CDR3 region: CASSPIRGDHEQYV. The DNA of the CDR3 is TGCGCCAGCAGTCCCATCCGGGGGGACCACGAGCAGTACGTC.

CDR3: CASSKSGSTDTQYF. CDR3 DNA: TGTGCCAGCAGTAAGAGCGGTAGCACAGATACGCAGTATTTT. This chain links TRBV27 with TRBJ2-3; the D gene is possibly TRBD2 (5 bases). Germline V gene lookup returns CDR1 MNHEY and CDR2 SMNVEV (reference sequence). The CDR3 extends over 14 amino acids. Trimming pared 5 bases from V and 0 bases from J, leaving 9 bases between.

This chain connects TRBV19 to TRBJ1-3, with no clear D. Trimming cost V 8 bases and J 3 bases, with 14 bases left between them. The germline CDR1 and CDR2 sequences are LNHDA and SQIVND (reference sequence). The CDR3 consists of 14 residues. CDR3 protein: CASRSRENGNTIYF. The CDR3 DNA reads as TGTGCCAGTCGGTCAAGGGAGAATGGAAACACCATATATTTT.

The CDR3 region has the DNA TGTGCCATCAGTGAGTCGACAAGCGGTGAGCAGTACGTC. Its translation: CAISESTSGEQYV. The rearrangement joins TRBV10-3 to TRBJ2-7; a possible D gene is TRBD2 (5 bases). The CDR3 sequence is 13 residues long. Germline loops: CDR1 ENHRY, CDR2 SYGVKD. V shed 0 bases and J shed 7 bases, with 10 bases lying between them.

The J gene is TRBJ1-6, the V gene TRBV13, with 9 bases that match TRBD1. The CDR3 covers 15 residues. V was pared by 5 bases and J by 5 bases, with 4 bases of the junction left unmatched. The germline CDR1 and CDR2 sequences are PRHDT and FYEKMQ (reference sequence). The CDR3 sequence is CASSLRDRDNSPLHF. The CDR3 DNA reads as TGTGCCAGCAGCCTCCGGGACAGGGATAATTCACCCCTCCACTTT.

By share, this clone ranks as medium-sized. The V and J genes are TRBV9 and TRBJ1-2, with a possible D match to TRBD1 (5 bases). Trimming cost V 5 bases and J 3 bases, with 14 bases left between them. The germline CDR1 and CDR2 sequences are SGDLS and YYNGEE. This CDR3 spans 14 amino acids. The CDR3 DNA reads TGTGCCAGCAGTACCACCGGGGACGACTATGGCTACACCTTC. Amino acid sequence: CASSTTGDDYGYTF.

This rearrangement joins TRBV5-1 to TRBJ2-3; the D call may be TRBD1 or TRBD2 (5 bases each). This CDR3 has 15 amino acids. Looked up from germline, CDR1 is SGHRS and CDR2 is YFSETQ. V dropped 0 bases and J dropped 6 bases, with 14 bases sitting between them. The CDR3 loop reads CASSLAGAKTDTQYF. Here the CDR3 DNA reads TGCGCCAGCAGCTTGGCCGGGGCAAAAACGGATACGCAGTATTTT.

The chain uses TRBV6-1 and TRBJ2-1; the D is unclear. V was pared by 5 bases and J by 1 base, with 6 bases between. The CDR3 is made up of 13 amino acids. Germline CDR1 reads MNHNS; CDR2 reads SASEGT. CDR3 nucleotides: TGTGCCAGCAGTTATTTATCCTACAATGAGCAGTTCTTC. Translation: CASSYLSYNEQFF.

The chain joins TRBV27 to TRBJ1-5; TRBD1 might be the D (5 bases). Germline V gene lookup returns CDR1 MNHEY and CDR2 SMNVEV (reference sequence). The length of the CDR3 is 18 residues. V lost 6 bases and J 2 bases, leaving 23 bases between the germline ends. The CDR3 nucleotides are TGTGCCAGCAGGGGACGGATAACGGACCGGAGGGGCAATCAGCCCCAGCATTTT. The encoded protein is CASRGRITDRRGNQPQHF.

The chain uses TRBV11-3 and TRBJ2-5; D remains ambiguous. This CDR3 has 14 residues. Per germline, CDR1 SGHNT and CDR2 YENEEA. V lost 3 bases to trimming and J lost 2 bases, with 10 bases between them. This CDR3 reads CASSFTQTQETQYF. The DNA of the CDR3 is TGTGCCAGCAGCTTTACCCAGACGCAAGAGACCCAGTACTTC. Combining the CDR3 with reference TRBV11-3 and TRBJ2-5 gives the whole variable domain EAGVVQSPRYKIIEKKQPVAFWCNPISGHNTLYWYLQNLGQGPELLIRYENEEAVDDSQLPKDRFSAERLKGVDSTLKIQPAELGDSAVYLCASSFTQTQETQYFGPGTRLLVL.

The chain joins TRBV6-6 to TRBJ2-3; 9 nucleotides line up with TRBD1. The CDR3 length is 14 residues. J gave up 6 bases and V 6 bases, and 7 bases lay outside the gene matches. The germline V gene has CDR1 MNHNY and CDR2 SVGAGI (reference sequence). The CDR3 DNA reads as TGTGCCAGCAGCTGGGGACAGGGTCCCGATACGCAGTATTTT. Amino acids: CASSWGQGPDTQYF.

This sequence joins TRBV14 and TRBJ2-6; D remains unclear. The CDR3 length is 15 residues. The V end was cut by 1 base, the J end by 4 bases, with 8 bases between. CDR1 and CDR2 from the germline V gene are SGHDN and FVKESK. CDR3 nucleotide sequence: TGTGCCAGCAGCCAAGCTAGACCCGGGGCCAACGTCCTGACTTTC. This gives the protein CASSQARPGANVLTF.

The count of this clone is one. This chain joins TRBV2 and TRBJ1-3; D is possibly TRBD1 (5 bases). CDR3 length: 15 amino acids. CDR1 SNHLY and CDR2 FYNNEI come from the germline V gene. The V and J ends lost 6 bases and 0 bases respectively, with 12 bases between them. DNA of the CDR3: TGTGCCAGCAGCCCGGGACGGTTCTCTGGAAACACCATATATTTT. Residues: CASSPGRFSGNTIYF. Combining the CDR3 with reference TRBV2 and TRBJ1-3 gives the whole variable domain EPEVTQTPSHQVTQMGQEVILRCVPISNHLYFYWYRQILGQKVEFLVSFYNNEISEKSEIFDDQFSVERPDGSNFTLKIRSTKLEDSAMYFCASSPGRFSGNTIYFGEGSWLTVV.

V usage is TRBV11-3 and J usage is TRBJ2-1; D gene unclear. The ends were cut back, 5 bases at V and 10 bases at J, with 12 bases in the middle. The CDR3 covers 12 residues. Germline assignment: CDR1 SGHNT and CDR2 YENEEA. CDR3 residues: CASSPSAGEQFF. The CDR3 coding sequence is TGTGCCAGCAGCCCCTCAGCAGGAGAGCAGTTCTTC.

V and J are TRBV9 and TRBJ2-6; unclear D gene. The CDR3 totals 15 residues. Trimming removed 0 bases from V and 0 bases from J, with 4 bases in between. Germline V CDR1 and CDR2: SGDLS, YYNGEE. CDR3 residues: CASSVGFSGANVLTF. CDR3 bases: TGTGCCAGCAGCGTAGGCTTCTCTGGGGCCAACGTCCTGACTTTC.

This chain uses TRBV7-9 with TRBJ1-1, with unresolved D. The germline CDR1 and CDR2 sequences are SEHNR and FQNEAQ (reference sequence). The CDR3 has 15 amino acids. V was trimmed by 4 bases and J by 0 bases, leaving 12 bases between them. The DNA of the CDR3 is TGTGCCAGCAGCTGGGTCACGGGAATGAACACTGAAGCTTTCTTT. It is translated as CASSWVTGMNTEAFF.